One and the same sample provided the 14 T cell receptor beta chains below, sequenced in a study of blood T cell repertoires in COVID-19. Data came from immunoSEQ multiplex PCR; TCRdb stores just in-frame clones and leaves some out. The sample lists about 370,000 clones; 80% to 90% were seen once. Sequencing used PBMCs or T cells enriched from blood (not recorded which). The receptors derive from a man younger than 30 who had recovered from COVID-19.

J is TRBJ2-3 and V is TRBV12-3 or TRBV12-4; no firm D call. The V gene lost 0 bases and the J gene lost 1 base, with 2 bases spanning the gap. The CDR3 totals 13 residues. For the CDR3, the DNA is TGTGCCAGCAGTTTAGCCGGCACAGATACGCAGTATTTT. It encodes CASSLAGTDTQYF.

This rearrangement joins TRBV12-2 to TRBJ2-2; the DNA was not used to check the table's D call, TRBD2. TRBV12-2 is annotated as a pseudogene. The CDR3 sequence is 21 residues long. CDR3 coding DNA: TGTGCAAGTCGCTTTAATAATTGGGTCCAGCGGGAGGCCCTAGGGACCGGGGAGCTGTTTTTT. As protein: CASRFNNWVQREALGTGELFF.

J is TRBJ2-2 and V is TRBV7-6, with 13 nucleotides matching TRBD2. Germline V gene sequence: CDR1 SGHVS, CDR2 FNYEAQ. Trimming took 1 base from V and 7 from J; bases not matched to a gene: 6. The CDR3 consists of 17 residues. DNA of the CDR3: TGTGCCAGCAGCTTAGGGACTAGCGGGAGTAGTGGCGGGGAGCTGTTTTTT. It yields the protein CASSLGTSGSSGGELFF. The whole variable domain, remainder taken from reference TRBV7-6 and TRBJ2-2, is GAGVSQSPRYKVTKRGQDVALRCDPISGHVSLYWYRQALGQGPEFLTYFNYEAQQDKSGLPNDRFSAERPEGSISTLTIQRTEQRDSAMYRCASSLGTSGSSGGELFFGEGSRLTVL.

This clone has just a few counts. The rearrangement joins TRBV7-2 to TRBJ1-4; D is ambiguous. CDR3 length: 15 residues. Germline V CDR1 and CDR2: SGHTA, FQGNSA. Trimming pared 1 base from V and 3 bases from J, leaving 9 bases between. The CDR3 spells CASSLGSSSNEKLFF. The CDR3 DNA reads as TGTGCCAGCAGCTTAGGAAGCTCCTCTAATGAAAAACTGTTTTTT.

The chain combines TRBV7-8 with TRBJ1-4, with 7 bases aligning to TRBD1. The CDR3 extends over 16 amino acids. The J segment lost 5 bases and the V segment lost 5 bases, leaving 11 bases of the junction unmatched. Germline CDR1 reads SGHVS; CDR2 reads FQNEAQ. As DNA, the CDR3 is TGTGCCAGCAGCCCAAAGAAAACAGGGGCGAATGAAAAACTGTTTTTT. Residues: CASSPKKTGANEKLFF.

The chain links TRBV4-1 to TRBJ1-3, with D hard to call. V gave up 0 bases and J gave up 5 bases, with 11 bases separating them. Looked up from germline, CDR1 is MGHRA and CDR2 is YSYEKL. The CDR3 is 15 residues long. The CDR3: CASSQEPGNRNTIYF. The CDR3 coding sequence is TGCGCCAGCAGCCAAGAACCGGGTAATAGAAACACCATATATTTT.

J is TRBJ1-5 and V is TRBV6-5; TRBD1 aligns across 9 bases. J gave up 6 bases and V 9 bases, and 6 bases lay outside the gene matches. The CDR3 is 13 residues long. Germline CDR1 reads MNHEY; CDR2 reads SVGAGI. This CDR3 reads CASGQGISQPQHF. The CDR3 coding sequence is TGTGCCAGTGGACAGGGGATAAGTCAGCCCCAGCATTTT.

This rearrangement joins TRBV7-9 to TRBJ2-5; D possibly corresponds to TRBD2 (6 bases). Germline CDR1 SEHNR, CDR2 FQNEAQ (reference sequence). The CDR3 consists of 12 residues. Trimming cost V 11 bases and J 3 bases, with 13 bases left between them. The CDR3 bases are TGTGCCGGAGGGAGTACCGAAGAGACCCAGTACTTC. It codes for CAGGSTEETQYF.

As to this clone: The same CDR3 can be traced to other DNA sequences in this sample. V gene TRBV29-1 combines with J gene TRBJ2-7; TRBD1 agrees at 9 bases. The V segment lost 7 bases and the J segment 2 bases; nucleotides outside the gene matches: 3. The CDR3 is made up of 12 amino acids. CDR1 is SQVTM and CDR2 is ANQGSEA in the germline V gene. CDR3 amino acids: CSARDRAYEQYF. DNA of the CDR3: TGCAGCGCTAGGGACAGGGCCTACGAGCAGTACTTC.

As DNA, the CDR3 is TGTGCCAGCAGCCCCGGAATAGTGGAGGTAGAGACCCAGTACTTC. Translation gives CASSPGIVEVETQYF. This sequence joins TRBV7-2 and TRBJ2-5; D may be TRBD2 (5 bases). V was shortened by 5 bases and J by 4 bases, with 17 bases between the two germline ends. CDR3 length: 15 amino acids. Germline CDR1 is SGHTA and CDR2 is FQGNSA.

The gene calls are TRBV7-9 and TRBJ2-6; TRBD1 is a possible D gene (7 bases). This CDR3 spans 15 amino acids. Deletions cut 7 bases from V and 1 base from J, with 11 bases between. Germline-derived CDR1 and CDR2 are SEHNR and FQNEAQ (reference sequence). The CDR3: CASTPGGSGANVLTF. CDR3 bases: TGTGCCAGCACTCCAGGGGGGTCTGGGGCCAACGTCCTGACTTTC.

This clone occurred once. The chain is built from TRBV5-1 and TRBJ1-1, with 12 bases identical to TRBD1. V dropped 3 bases and J dropped 1; count of bases not matched to a gene: 4. The CDR3 length is 16 residues. The germline V gene encodes CDR1 SGHRS and CDR2 YFSETQ. The CDR3 nucleotides are TGCGCCAGCAGCTGGAGGGGACAGGGGGCGAACACTGAAGCTTTCTTT. It codes for CASSWRGQGANTEAFF.

The rearrangement links TRBV4-1 to TRBJ1-5; 9 bases agree with TRBD1. Germline V gene lookup returns CDR1 MGHRA and CDR2 YSYEKL. There are 16 residues in the CDR3. The junction had 4 bases not matched to a gene; V was cut back by 4 bases and J by 0 bases. The CDR3 nucleotides read TGCGCCAGCAGCCGTGGACAGGGGAATAGCAATCAGCCCCAGCATTTT. It yields the protein CASSRGQGNSNQPQHF.

This clone was seen only once. The rearrangement links TRBV5-5 to TRBJ1-6; 9 bases fit TRBD1. Germline CDR1 reads SGHKS; CDR2 reads YYEKEE (reference sequence). The CDR3 consists of 14 residues. The junction had 9 bases not matched to a gene; V was cut back by 7 bases and J by 10 bases. Here the CDR3 DNA reads TGTGCCAGCGCCCGGACAGGGGACAAGTCACCCCTCCACTTT. This encodes CASARTGDKSPLHF.